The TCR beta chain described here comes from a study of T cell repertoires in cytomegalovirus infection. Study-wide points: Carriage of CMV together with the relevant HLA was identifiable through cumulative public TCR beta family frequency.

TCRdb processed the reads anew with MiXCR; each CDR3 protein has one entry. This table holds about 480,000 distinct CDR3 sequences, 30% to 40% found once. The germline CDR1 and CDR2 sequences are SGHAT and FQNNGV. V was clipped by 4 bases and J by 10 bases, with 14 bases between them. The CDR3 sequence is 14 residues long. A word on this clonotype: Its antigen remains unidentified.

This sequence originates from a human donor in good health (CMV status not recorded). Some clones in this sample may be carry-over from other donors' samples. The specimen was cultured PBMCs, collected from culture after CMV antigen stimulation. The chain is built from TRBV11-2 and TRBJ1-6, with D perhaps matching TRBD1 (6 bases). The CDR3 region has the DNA TGTGCCAGCAGCTCGTTGACAGGCTGGTCACCCCTCCACTTT. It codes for CASSSLTGWSPLHF.